The clone carrying this T cell receptor beta chain was seen a handful of times. This sample was included in a study of blood T cell repertoires in COVID-19. Study-wide context: Sources were T cells, B-cell-depleted T cells, or PBMCs; the material itself was cDNA or gDNA.

Libraries were prepared by immunoSEQ multiplex PCR; TCRdb keeps only in-frame clonotypes and omits some of them. The sample lists some 200,000 clones, roughly 84% seen once, with 5.1% in the top ten. Material: peripheral blood. This sequence was found in a woman in her sixties or seventies who had recovered from COVID-19.

The CDR3 DNA sequence: TGTGCCAGCAGCGTGACAGACAGAGCCTACAATGAGCAGTTCTTC. Translated, it gives CASSVTDRAYNEQFF. The rearrangement joins TRBV9 to TRBJ2-1, with a tentative D call TRBD1 (5 bases). This CDR3 has 15 residues. The V gene's germline CDR1 is SGDLS and CDR2 YYNGEE. V was trimmed by 2 bases and J by 2 bases, leaving 11 bases between them.